The rows below give T cell receptor beta chains drawn from one sample of a study of cytomegalovirus exposure and HLA in healthy donors. Data came from immunoSEQ multiplex PCR; TCRdb stores just in-frame clones and leaves some out. The profile shows about 120,000 clones, around two thirds of them singletons. The sample was PBMCs. These receptors were obtained from a woman in her thirties or forties in good health and CMV-seropositive. CDR3s include the opening cysteine and the closing phenylalanine or tryptophan. D genes are given only for firm matches. The size field is filled for only some rows; it gives once, few, many or a size class.

size: .; V: TRBV5-8; D: .; J: TRBJ2-2; length: 15; CDR3: CASSAYSGVTGELFF; DNA: TGTGCCAGCAGCGCCTATTCAGGGGTAACCGGGGAGCTGTTTTTT
size: .; V: TRBV5-1; D: TRBD1; J: TRBJ2-7; length: 14; CDR3: CASSRRTGGDEQYF; DNA: TGCGCCAGCAGCCGGAGGACAGGGGGAGACGAGCAGTACTTC
size: .; V: TRBV4-3; D: .; J: TRBJ2-6; length: 15; CDR3: CASSQKGSGAHVLTF; DNA: TGCGCCAGCAGCCAAAAGGGCTCTGGGGCCCACGTCCTGACTTTC
size: .; V: TRBV19; D: .; J: TRBJ2-3; length: 14; CDR3: CASSIQGSTDTQYF; DNA: TGTGCCAGTAGTATACAGGGCTCCACAGATACGCAGTATTTT
size: few; V: TRBV7-9; D: .; J: TRBJ2-1; length: 12; CDR3: CASAVSVDEQFF; DNA: TGTGCCAGCGCGGTTTCAGTCGATGAGCAGTTCTTC
size: .; V: TRBV5-1; D: TRBD2; J: TRBJ2-5; length: 14; CDR3: CASSVEDGRETQYF; DNA: TGCGCCAGCAGCGTCGAGGACGGGAGGGAGACCCAGTACTTC
size: .; V: TRBV19; D: .; J: TRBJ2-7; length: 14; CDR3: CASSAYEGAYEQYF; DNA: TGTGCCAGTAGTGCCTACGAGGGAGCCTACGAGCAGTACTTC
size: .; V: TRBV27; D: TRBD1; J: TRBJ1-4; length: 16; CDR3: CASSLSSGTGVEKLFF; DNA: TGTGCCAGCAGTTTATCGTCTGGGACAGGGGTCGAAAAACTGTTTTTT
size: once; V: TRBV4-3; D: .; J: TRBJ2-7; length: 14; CDR3: CASSRAGNTYAQYF; DNA: TGCGCCAGCAGTCGGGCGGGCAATACCTACGCGCAGTACTTC
size: few; V: TRBV29-1; D: .; J: TRBJ2-1; length: 14; CDR3: CSVAQRSSYNEQFF; DNA: TGCAGCGTGGCCCAGCGGAGCTCCTACAATGAGCAGTTCTTC
size: few; V: TRBV9; D: .; J: TRBJ2-1; length: 15; CDR3: CASSPGPVSYNEQFF; DNA: TGTGCCAGCAGCCCTGGTCCGGTCTCCTACAATGAGCAGTTCTTC
size: .; V: TRBV7-9; D: .; J: TRBJ2-1; length: 16; CDR3: CASSLSPGTLLNEQFF; DNA: TGTGCCAGCAGTTTATCCCCCGGGACTCTCCTTAATGAGCAGTTCTTC
size: .; V: TRBV2; D: TRBD2; J: TRBJ2-7; length: 13; CDR3: CASNGGRAFEQYF; DNA: TGTGCCAGCAACGGCGGGAGGGCCTTCGAGCAGTACTTC
size: .; V: TRBV25-1; D: TRBD2; J: TRBJ2-1; length: 17; CDR3: CASSVKPLAASYNEQFF; DNA: TGTGCCAGCAGCGTGAAGCCGCTAGCGGCCTCCTACAATGAGCAGTTCTTC
size: .; V: TRBV9; D: .; J: TRBJ2-7; length: 15; CDR3: CASSPRTDVSYEQYF; DNA: TGTGCCAGCAGCCCCCGGACAGACGTCTCCTACGAGCAGTACTTC
size: .; V: TRBV7-7; D: .; J: TRBJ2-7; length: 14; CDR3: CASSLGAGQTEQYF; DNA: TGTGCCAGCAGCCTAGGGGCGGGACAGACGGAGCAGTACTTC
size: .; V: TRBV5-1; D: .; J: TRBJ2-5; length: 11; CDR3: CASSLQETQYF; DNA: TGCGCCAGCAGCCTACAAGAGACCCAGTACTTC
size: .; V: TRBV7-9; D: .; J: TRBJ2-7; length: 12; CDR3: CSSSDPSYEQYF; DNA: TGTTCCAGCAGCGACCCTAGTTACGAGCAGTACTTC
size: .; V: TRBV30; D: TRBD2; J: TRBJ2-3; length: 16; CDR3: CAWLRLSGSGTDTQYF; DNA: TGTGCCTGGCTCCGACTTAGCGGGAGTGGTACAGATACGCAGTATTTT
size: .; V: TRBV19; D: .; J: TRBJ2-7; length: 19; CDR3: CASSIRRSYSSTRTYEQYF; DNA: TGTGCCAGTAGTATCCGCAGGTCCTACTCTTCTACCCGCACCTACGAGCAGTACTTC
size: .; V: TRBV30; D: .; J: TRBJ1-5; length: 14; CDR3: CAWSVLTPNQPQHF; DNA: TGTGCCTGGAGTGTACTTACTCCGAATCAGCCCCAGCATTTT
size: .; V: TRBV30; D: .; J: TRBJ1-1; length: 12; CDR3: CAWSFGSTEAFF; DNA: TGTGCCTGGAGCTTCGGGAGCACTGAAGCTTTCTTT
size: .; V: TRBV5-6; D: .; J: TRBJ2-7; length: 13; CDR3: CASSLGQSYEQYF; DNA: TGTGCCAGCAGCTTGGGGCAGTCCTACGAGCAGTACTTC
size: .; V: TRBV6-4; D: TRBD1; J: TRBJ2-3; length: 17; CDR3: CASSGVTGVRLTDTQYF; DNA: TGTGCCAGCAGTGGGGTGACAGGGGTCCGACTGACAGATACGCAGTATTTT
size: .; V: TRBV13; D: .; J: TRBJ2-1; length: 12; CDR3: CASSLRGYEQFF; DNA: TGTGCCAGCAGCTTAAGGGGGTACGAGCAGTTCTTC
size: .; V: TRBV5-6; D: TRBD1; J: TRBJ2-2; length: 15; CDR3: CASSPGTANTGELFF; DNA: TGTGCCAGCAGCCCCGGGACAGCGAACACCGGGGAGCTGTTTTTT
size: .; V: TRBV19; D: .; J: TRBJ2-7; length: 15; CDR3: CASSQEGARFNEQYF; DNA: TGTGCCAGTAGTCAGGAGGGGGCGAGATTCAACGAGCAGTACTTC
size: .; V: TRBV25-1; D: .; J: TRBJ2-2; length: 12; CDR3: CAVRRATGELFF; DNA: TGTGCCGTAAGGAGGGCCACCGGGGAGCTGTTTTTT
size: .; V: TRBV27; D: TRBD2; J: TRBJ2-5; length: 16; CDR3: CASSLTSGSGRETQYF; DNA: TGTGCCAGCAGTTTAACTAGCGGGAGTGGAAGGGAGACCCAGTACTTC
size: .; V: TRBV28; D: .; J: TRBJ1-4; length: 15; CDR3: CASSRGGGTNEKLFF; DNA: TGTGCCAGCAGCCGGGGAGGTGGAACTAATGAAAAACTGTTTTTT
size: .; V: TRBV7-2; D: TRBD2; J: TRBJ2-5; length: 16; CDR3: CASTLTGGSPQETQYF; DNA: TGTGCCAGCACCCTGACGGGCGGGAGTCCCCAAGAGACCCAGTACTTC